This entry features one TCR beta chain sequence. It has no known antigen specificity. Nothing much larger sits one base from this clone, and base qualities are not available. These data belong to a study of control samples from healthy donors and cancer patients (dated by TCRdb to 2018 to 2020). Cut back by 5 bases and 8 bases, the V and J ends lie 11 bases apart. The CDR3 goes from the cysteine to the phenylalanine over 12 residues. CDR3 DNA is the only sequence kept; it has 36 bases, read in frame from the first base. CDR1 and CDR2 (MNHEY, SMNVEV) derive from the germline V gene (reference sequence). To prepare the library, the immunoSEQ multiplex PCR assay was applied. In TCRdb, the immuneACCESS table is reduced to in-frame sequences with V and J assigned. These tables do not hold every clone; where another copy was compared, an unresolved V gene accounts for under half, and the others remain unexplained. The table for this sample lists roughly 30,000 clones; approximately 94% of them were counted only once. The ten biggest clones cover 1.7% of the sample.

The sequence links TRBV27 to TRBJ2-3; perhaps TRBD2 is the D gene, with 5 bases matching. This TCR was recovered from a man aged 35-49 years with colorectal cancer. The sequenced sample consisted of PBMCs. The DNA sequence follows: TGTGCCAGCAGTCTTAGCGTCGGTACGCAGTATTTT. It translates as CASSLSVGTQYF.